This T cell receptor beta chain was recovered during a study of beta chain features in type 1 diabetes. Findings and limits, study-wide: Among all four CD4+ subsets, Type 1 diabetes patients had TCRB CDR3s that were moderately but significantly shorter.

Based on CD45RO/CCR7/CD25/CD127/CD95/CD27, CD4+ regulatory, stem cell-like memory, naive and central memory cells were sorted. Expressed TCRB transcripts were sequenced because the entire RNA isolate underwent reverse transcription. Profiling relied on immunoSEQ multiplex PCR, and the TCRdb table lists in-frame clones only, not all of them. The repertoire holds some 360,000 clones, with around 10% as singletons. CDR1 SGHRS and CDR2 YFSETQ come from the germline V gene. The V gene lost 2 bases and the J gene lost 5 bases, with 8 bases spanning the gap. The CDR3 is 13 amino acids. This clone has a handful of counts. Antigen unknown.

The sequencing input was central memory CD4+ T cells from blood. This receptor was obtained from a young man with type 1 diabetes. The rearrangement joins TRBV5-1 to TRBJ2-1; possibly TRBD2 for D (6 bases). CDR3 nucleotide sequence: TGCGCCAGCAGCTTCACTAGCCACAATGAGCAGTTCTTC. This translates into CASSFTSHNEQFF.